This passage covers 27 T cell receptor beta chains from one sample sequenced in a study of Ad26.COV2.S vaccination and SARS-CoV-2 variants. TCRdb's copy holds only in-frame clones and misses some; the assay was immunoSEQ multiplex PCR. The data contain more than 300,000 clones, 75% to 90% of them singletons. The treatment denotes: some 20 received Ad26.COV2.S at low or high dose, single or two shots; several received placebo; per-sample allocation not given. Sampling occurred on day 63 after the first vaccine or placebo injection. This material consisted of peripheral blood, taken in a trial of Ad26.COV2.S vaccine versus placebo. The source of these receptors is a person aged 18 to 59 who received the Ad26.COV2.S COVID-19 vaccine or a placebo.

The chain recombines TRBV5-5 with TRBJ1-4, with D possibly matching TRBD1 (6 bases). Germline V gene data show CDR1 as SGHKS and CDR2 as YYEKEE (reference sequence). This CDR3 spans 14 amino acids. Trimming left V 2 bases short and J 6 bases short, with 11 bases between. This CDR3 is CASSLGGLDEKLFF. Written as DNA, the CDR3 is TGTGCCAGCAGCTTAGGGGGATTGGATGAAAAACTGTTTTTT.

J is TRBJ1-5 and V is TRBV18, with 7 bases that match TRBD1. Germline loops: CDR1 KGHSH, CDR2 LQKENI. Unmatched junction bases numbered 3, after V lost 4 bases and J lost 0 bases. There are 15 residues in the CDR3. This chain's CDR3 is CASSQTGASNQPQHF. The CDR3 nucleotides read TGTGCCAGCTCACAAACAGGGGCTAGCAATCAGCCCCAGCATTTT. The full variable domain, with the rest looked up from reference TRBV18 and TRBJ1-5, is NAGVMQNPRHLVRRRGQEARLRCSPMKGHSHVYWYRQLPEEGLKFMVYLQKENIIDESGMPKERFSAEFPKEGPSILRIQQVVRGDSAAYFCASSQTGASNQPQHFGDGTRLSIL.

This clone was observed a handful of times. CDR3 in DNA: TGTGCCAGCTCACCACGGGGCAGGGACAATTCACCCCTCCACTTT. Translated, it gives CASSPRGRDNSPLHF. This chain links TRBV18 with TRBJ1-6; TRBD1 is a possible D gene (5 bases). The germline CDR1 and CDR2 sequences are KGHSH and LQKENI. The CDR3 has 15 residues. V lost 1 base and J lost 7, with 11 bases in between.

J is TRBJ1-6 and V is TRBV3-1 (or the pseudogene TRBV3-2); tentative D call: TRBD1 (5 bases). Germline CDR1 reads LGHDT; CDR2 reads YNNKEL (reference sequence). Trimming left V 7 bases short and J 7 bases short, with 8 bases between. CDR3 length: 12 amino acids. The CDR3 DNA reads TGTGCCAGCAACGGGGGGAATTCACCCCTCCACTTT. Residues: CASNGGNSPLHF.

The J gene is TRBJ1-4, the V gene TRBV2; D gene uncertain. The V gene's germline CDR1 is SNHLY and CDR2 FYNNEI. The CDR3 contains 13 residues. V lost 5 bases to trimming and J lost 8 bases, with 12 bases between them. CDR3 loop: CASSTPDGEKLFF. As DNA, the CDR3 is TGTGCCAGCAGTACCCCGGACGGCGAAAAACTGTTTTTT.

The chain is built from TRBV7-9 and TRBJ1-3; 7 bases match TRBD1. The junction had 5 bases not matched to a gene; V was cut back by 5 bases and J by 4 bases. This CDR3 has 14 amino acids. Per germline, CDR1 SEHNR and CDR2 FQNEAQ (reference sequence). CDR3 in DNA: TGTGCCAGCAGCCCAACAGGGGTCGGAAACACCATATATTTT. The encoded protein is CASSPTGVGNTIYF. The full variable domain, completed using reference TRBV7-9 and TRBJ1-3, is DTGVSQNPRHKITKRGQNVTFRCDPISEHNRLYWYRQTLGQGPEFLTYFQNEAQLEKSRLLSDRFSAERPKGSFSTLEIQRTEQGDSAMYLCASSPTGVGNTIYFGEGSWLTVV.

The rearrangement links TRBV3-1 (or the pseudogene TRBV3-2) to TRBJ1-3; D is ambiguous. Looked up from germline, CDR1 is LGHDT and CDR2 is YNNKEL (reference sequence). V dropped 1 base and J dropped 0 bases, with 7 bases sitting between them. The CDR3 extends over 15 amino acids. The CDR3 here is CASSQGHLSGNTIYF. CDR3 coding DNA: TGTGCCAGCAGCCAAGGACATCTCTCTGGAAACACCATATATTTT.

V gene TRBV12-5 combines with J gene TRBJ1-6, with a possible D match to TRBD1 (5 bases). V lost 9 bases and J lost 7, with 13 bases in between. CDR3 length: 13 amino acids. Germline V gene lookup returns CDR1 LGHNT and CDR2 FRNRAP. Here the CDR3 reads CASRGVGNSPLHF. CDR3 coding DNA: TGTGCTAGCCGAGGGGTGGGAAATTCACCCCTCCACTTT. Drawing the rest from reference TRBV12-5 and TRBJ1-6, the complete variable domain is DARVTQTPRHKVTEMGQEVTMRCQPILGHNTVFWYRQTMMQGLELLAYFRNRAPLDDSGMPKDRFSAEMPDATLATLKIQPSEPRDSAVYFCASRGVGNSPLHFGNGTRLTVT.

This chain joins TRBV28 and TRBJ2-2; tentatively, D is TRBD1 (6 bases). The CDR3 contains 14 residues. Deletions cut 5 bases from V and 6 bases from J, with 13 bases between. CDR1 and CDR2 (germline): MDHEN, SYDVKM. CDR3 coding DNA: TGTGCCAGCAGTAGAATACAGGGAGCCGGGGAGCTGTTTTTT. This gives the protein CASSRIQGAGELFF.

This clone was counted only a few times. The DNA for the CDR3 is TGCGCCACCCGACCCGGCGGAAATTCACCCCTCCACTTT. Its protein product is CATRPGGNSPLHF. The gene calls are TRBV10-2 and TRBJ1-6; D not certain. CDR1 and CDR2 (germline): WSHSY, SAAADI. The V end lost 10 bases, the J end lost 7 bases, and 14 bases lay between the germline ends. The CDR3 covers 13 residues.

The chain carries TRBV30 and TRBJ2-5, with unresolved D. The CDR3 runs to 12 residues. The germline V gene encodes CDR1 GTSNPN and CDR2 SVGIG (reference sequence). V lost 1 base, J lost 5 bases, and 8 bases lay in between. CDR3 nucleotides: TGTGCCTGGAGTGAGATGAAGGAGACCCAGTACTTC. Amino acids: CAWSEMKETQYF.

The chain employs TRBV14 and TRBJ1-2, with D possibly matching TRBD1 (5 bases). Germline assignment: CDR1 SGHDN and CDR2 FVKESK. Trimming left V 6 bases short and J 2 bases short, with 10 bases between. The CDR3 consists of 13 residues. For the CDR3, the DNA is TGTGCCAGCAGAGAGCAGGGAAACTATGGCTACACCTTC. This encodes CASREQGNYGYTF.

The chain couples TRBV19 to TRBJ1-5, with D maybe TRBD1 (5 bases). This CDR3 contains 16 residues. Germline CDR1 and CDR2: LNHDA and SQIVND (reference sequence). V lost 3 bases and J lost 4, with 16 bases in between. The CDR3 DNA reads TGTGCCAGTAGTATTAGCCGGGACCGCCAGAATCAGCCCCAGCATTTT. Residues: CASSISRDRQNQPQHF.

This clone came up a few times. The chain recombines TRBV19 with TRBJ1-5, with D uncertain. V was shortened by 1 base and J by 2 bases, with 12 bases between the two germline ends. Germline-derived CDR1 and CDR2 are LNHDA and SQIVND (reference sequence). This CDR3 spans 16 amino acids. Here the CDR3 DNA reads TGTGCCAGTAGTATAGGCGGCACGGGAGGCAATCAGCCCCAGCATTTT. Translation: CASSIGGTGGNQPQHF.

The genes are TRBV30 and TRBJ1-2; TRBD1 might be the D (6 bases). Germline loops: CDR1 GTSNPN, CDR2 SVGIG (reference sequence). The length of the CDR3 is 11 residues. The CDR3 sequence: CAVQGTGGYTF. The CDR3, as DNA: TGTGCGGTTCAGGGGACGGGGGGCTACACCTTC.

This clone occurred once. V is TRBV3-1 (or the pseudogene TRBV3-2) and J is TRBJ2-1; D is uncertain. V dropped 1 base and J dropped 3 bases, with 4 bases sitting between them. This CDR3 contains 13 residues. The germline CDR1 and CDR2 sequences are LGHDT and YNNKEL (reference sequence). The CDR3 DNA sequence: TGTGCCAGCAGCCAAGTGGGCTACAATGAGCAGTTCTTC. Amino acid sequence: CASSQVGYNEQFF.

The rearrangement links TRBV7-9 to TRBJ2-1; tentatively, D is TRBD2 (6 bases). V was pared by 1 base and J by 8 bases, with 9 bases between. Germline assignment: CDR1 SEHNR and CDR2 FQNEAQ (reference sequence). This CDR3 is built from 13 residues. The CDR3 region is CASSLGGVDEQFF. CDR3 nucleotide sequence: TGTGCCAGCAGCTTAGGGGGGGTGGATGAGCAGTTCTTC.

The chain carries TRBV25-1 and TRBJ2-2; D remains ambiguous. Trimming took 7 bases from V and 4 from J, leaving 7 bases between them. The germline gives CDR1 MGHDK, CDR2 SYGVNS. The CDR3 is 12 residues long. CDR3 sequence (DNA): TGTGCCAGCAAGAAACCCACCGGGGAGCTGTTTTTT. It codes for CASKKPTGELFF.

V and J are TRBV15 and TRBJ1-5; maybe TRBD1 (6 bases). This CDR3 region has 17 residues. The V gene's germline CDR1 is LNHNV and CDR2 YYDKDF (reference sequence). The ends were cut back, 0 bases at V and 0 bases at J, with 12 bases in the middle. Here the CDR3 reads CATSRDQGLISNQPQHF. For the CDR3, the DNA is TGTGCCACCAGCAGAGATCAGGGGCTAATTAGCAATCAGCCCCAGCATTTT. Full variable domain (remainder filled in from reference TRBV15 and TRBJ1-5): DAMVIQNPRYQVTQFGKPVTLSCSQTLNHNVMYWYQQKSSQAPKLLFHYYDKDFNNEADTPDNFQSRRPNTSFCFLDIRSPGLGDTAMYLCATSRDQGLISNQPQHFGDGTRLSIL.

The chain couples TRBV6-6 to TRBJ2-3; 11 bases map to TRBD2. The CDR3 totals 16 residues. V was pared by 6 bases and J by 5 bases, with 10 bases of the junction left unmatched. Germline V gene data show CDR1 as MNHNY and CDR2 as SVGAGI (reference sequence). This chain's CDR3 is CASSPDTSGRGDTQYF. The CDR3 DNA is TGTGCCAGCAGCCCCGACACTAGCGGGAGAGGAGATACGCAGTATTTT.

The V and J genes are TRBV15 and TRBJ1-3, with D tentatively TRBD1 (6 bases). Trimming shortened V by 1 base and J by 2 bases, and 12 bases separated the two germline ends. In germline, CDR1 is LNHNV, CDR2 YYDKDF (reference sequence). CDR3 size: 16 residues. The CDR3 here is CATSRAGEVAGNTIYF. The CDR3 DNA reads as TGTGCCACCAGCAGAGCAGGGGAGGTTGCTGGAAACACCATATATTTT.

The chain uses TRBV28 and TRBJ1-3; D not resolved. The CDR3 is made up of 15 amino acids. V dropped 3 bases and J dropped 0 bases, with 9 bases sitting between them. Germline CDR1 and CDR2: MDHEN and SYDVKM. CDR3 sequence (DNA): TGTGCCAGCAGTTTCCAAGATCACTCTGGAAACACCATATATTTT. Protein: CASSFQDHSGNTIYF.

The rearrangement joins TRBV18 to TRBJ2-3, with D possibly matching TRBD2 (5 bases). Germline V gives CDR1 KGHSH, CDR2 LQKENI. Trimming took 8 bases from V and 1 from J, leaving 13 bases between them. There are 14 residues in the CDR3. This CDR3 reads CASTEQRGTDTQYF. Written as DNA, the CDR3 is TGTGCCAGCACCGAACAGAGGGGCACAGATACGCAGTATTTT.

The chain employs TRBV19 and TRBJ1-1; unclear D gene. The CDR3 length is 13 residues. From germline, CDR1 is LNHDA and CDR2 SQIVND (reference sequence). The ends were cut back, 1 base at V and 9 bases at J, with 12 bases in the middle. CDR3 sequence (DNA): TGTGCCAGTAGTATAGGGGTTGGTACTCAAGCTTTCTTT. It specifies CASSIGVGTQAFF.

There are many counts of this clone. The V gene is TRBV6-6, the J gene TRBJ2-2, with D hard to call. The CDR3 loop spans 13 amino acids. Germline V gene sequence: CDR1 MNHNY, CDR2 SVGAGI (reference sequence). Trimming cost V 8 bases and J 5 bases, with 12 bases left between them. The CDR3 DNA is TGTGCCAGCGGCCTATCGGAAACCGGGGAGCTGTTTTTT. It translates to CASGLSETGELFF.

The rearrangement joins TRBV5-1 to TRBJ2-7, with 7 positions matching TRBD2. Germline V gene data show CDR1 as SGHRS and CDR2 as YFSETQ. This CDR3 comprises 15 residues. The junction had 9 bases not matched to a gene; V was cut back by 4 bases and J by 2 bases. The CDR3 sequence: CASSRRTSRAYEQYF. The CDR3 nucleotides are TGCGCCAGCAGCCGACGGACTAGTCGGGCCTACGAGCAGTACTTC.

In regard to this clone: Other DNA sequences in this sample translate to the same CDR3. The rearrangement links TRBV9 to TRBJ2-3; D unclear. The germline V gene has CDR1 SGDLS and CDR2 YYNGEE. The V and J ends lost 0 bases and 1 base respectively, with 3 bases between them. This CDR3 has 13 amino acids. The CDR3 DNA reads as TGTGCCAGCAGCGTAGGAGGCACAGATACGCAGTATTTT. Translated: CASSVGGTDTQYF.